This TCR beta chain was observed in a study of Graves' ophthalmopathy and Graves' hyperthyroidism. The authors diagnosed from clinical symptoms, serum thyroxine, TRAb, thyroid ultrasound and orbital computed tomography. V was clipped by 4 bases and J by 5 bases; unmatched bases: 12. This CDR3 contains 16 residues. CDR1 is MNHEY, CDR2 SVGEGT, per germline. The study's findings and limits: Detected in blood as well were most expanded thyroid clonotypes with frequency above 0.001.

RNA transcripts were the template, and TCR beta CDR3 regions were amplified from them. Following a first-round RT-PCR that used HTBI primers, a second-round multiplex PCR was carried out. MiXCR, run by TCRdb on the multiplex PCR reads, gives a single entry per CDR3 protein. The table has 300,000 to 400,000 distinct CDR3 sequences, roughly a sixth seen once. This clonotype was seen just once. The antigen remains undetermined. The material sequenced was peripheral blood. This TCR was sampled from an adult man with Graves' ophthalmopathy. The chain employs TRBV6-2 or TRBV6-3 and TRBJ2-7; 9 bases are a match to TRBD2. The CDR3 protein is CASSLSWGLAVDEQYF. The CDR3 region has the DNA TGTGCCAGCAGTTTAAGTTGGGGACTAGCAGTTGACGAGCAGTACTTC.